This T cell receptor (beta chain) was sequenced for a study of T cell responses to AZD1222 COVID-19 vaccine. The V segment lost 4 bases and the J segment 3 bases; nucleotides outside the gene matches: 6. This CDR3 is 15 amino acids long. Per the germline V gene, CDR1 is SNHLY and CDR2 is FYNNEI. Concerning this clone itself: No antigen is known for it.

Profiling relied on immunoSEQ multiplex PCR, and the TCRdb table lists in-frame clones only, not all of them. The repertoire has tens of thousands of clones, 70% to 90% of them found once; the top ten carry 4.9%. The study's findings and limits: Repertoires in all cases were sampled only once the peak T cell response had passed. The donor group comprised mostly white British people and more females; the analysis possibly underestimated clonal diversity. Dominant CD4 TCR responses targeted spike regions 160-218 and 743-854.

The chain has TRBV2 and TRBJ2-3; 8 nucleotides agree with TRBD1. Specimen: peripheral blood, collected on day 0 of AZD1222 vaccination. The receptor's source is an adult in good health. CDR3 sequence (DNA): TGTGCCAGCAGTGTAGGCCAGGGGGCAACAGATACGCAGTATTTT. Protein product: CASSVGQGATDTQYF.